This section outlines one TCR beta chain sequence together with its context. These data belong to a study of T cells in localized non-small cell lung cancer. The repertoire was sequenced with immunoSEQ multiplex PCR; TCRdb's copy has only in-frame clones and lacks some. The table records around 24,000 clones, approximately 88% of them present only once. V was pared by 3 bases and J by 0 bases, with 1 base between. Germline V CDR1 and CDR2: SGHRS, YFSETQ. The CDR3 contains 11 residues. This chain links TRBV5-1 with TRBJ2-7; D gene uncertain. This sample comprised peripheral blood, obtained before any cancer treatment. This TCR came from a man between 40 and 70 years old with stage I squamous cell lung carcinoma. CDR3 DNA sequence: TGCGCCAGCAGCTCCTCCTACGAGCAGTACTTC. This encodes CASSSSYEQYF.